The clone carrying this TCR beta chain was found once. Its cognate antigen is unknown. The CDR3 contains 13 residues. J gave up 7 bases and V 8 bases, and 9 bases lay outside the gene matches. The germline gives CDR1 MDHEN, CDR2 SYDVKM. The data stem from a study of graft-versus-host responses after intestinal transplantation. Study background: Anti-thymocyte globulin served as induction for all recipients, who then took tacrolimus and steroids for about three years.

Whole-study findings and limits: Early declines in HvG clones that occurred post-transplant were associated with peak circulating GvH clone levels. Some patients had graft-donor T cell macrochimerism. In their allografts, the ratios of graft-versus-host to host-versus-graft T cell clones were high. GvH clones were found in recipient marrow; some appeared first in ileum or blood.

Sequenced by immunoSEQ multiplex PCR; TCRdb stores in-frame clones only, minus some. The table lists 40,000 to 55,000 clones, 89% of them singletons. The sequencing used unstimulated CD4+ T cells sorted from spleen or lymph node cells, collected before transplant. The TCR sequence derives from a human donor who was the organ donor for an intestinal transplant. V gene TRBV28 combines with J gene TRBJ2-7, with 9 bases matching TRBD1. The CDR3, as DNA: TGTGCCAGCGTTTGGGGACAGGGCATGGAGCAGTACTTC. Amino acids: CASVWGQGMEQYF. Using reference TRBV28 and TRBJ2-7 for the parts outside the CDR3, the full variable domain is DVKVTQSSRYLVKRTGEKVFLECVQDMDHENMFWYRQDPGLGLRLIYFSYDVKMKEKGDIPEGYSVSREKKERFSLILESASTNQTSMYLCASVWGQGMEQYFGPGTRLTVT.